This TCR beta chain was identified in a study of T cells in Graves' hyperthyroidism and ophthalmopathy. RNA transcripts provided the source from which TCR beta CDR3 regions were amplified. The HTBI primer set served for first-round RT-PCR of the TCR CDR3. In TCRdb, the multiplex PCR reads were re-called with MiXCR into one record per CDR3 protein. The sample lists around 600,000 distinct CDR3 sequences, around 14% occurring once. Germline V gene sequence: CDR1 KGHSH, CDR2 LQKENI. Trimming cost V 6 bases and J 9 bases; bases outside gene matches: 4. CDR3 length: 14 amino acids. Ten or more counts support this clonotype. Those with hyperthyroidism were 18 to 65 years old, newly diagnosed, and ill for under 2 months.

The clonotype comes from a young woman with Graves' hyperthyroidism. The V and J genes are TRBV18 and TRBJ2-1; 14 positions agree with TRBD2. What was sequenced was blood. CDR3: CASSTGTSGSEQFF. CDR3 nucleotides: TGTGCCAGCTCGACCGGGACTAGCGGGAGTGAGCAGTTCTTC.